This T cell receptor beta chain was recorded in a study of T-cell memory formation after mild COVID-19. This clonotype was observed at least ten times. A single record per CDR3 protein comes from TCRdb applying MiXCR to the 5' RACE reads. The table lists roughly 400,000 distinct CDR3 sequences, around 24% of them singletons. This CDR3 contains 17 residues. Germline loops: CDR1 DFQATT, CDR2 SNEGSKA (reference sequence). The V and J ends lost 0 bases and 0 bases, in that order; junction bases with no gene match: 9. This clonotype was obtained from an adult woman who had mild COVID-19 (a few samples of this study predate the infection). Cell type and time point are not known. What was sequenced was PBMCs or a T cell subset sorted from them (not recorded which). The rearrangement uses TRBV20-1 and TRBJ2-3, with 7 bases that match TRBD1. The CDR3 protein is CSARDTDRSTSTDTQYF. CDR3 sequence (DNA): TGCAGTGCTAGAGATACGGACAGGAGCACTAGCACAGATACGCAGTATTTT.